This T cell receptor beta chain derives from a study of patients and donors after allogeneic stem cell transplantation. The CDR3 spans 13 residues. Trimming shortened V by 7 bases and J by 7 bases, and 16 bases separated the two germline ends. This clonotype was detected only a few times. TCRdb recomputed calls from the RT-PCR reads with MiXCR, one row per CDR3 protein. The sample yields about 160,000 distinct CDR3 sequences, roughly 24% seen once. Material for sequencing was blood, either unsorted or a sorted T cell fraction (not recorded which). This rearrangement joins TRBV12-3 or TRBV12-4 to TRBJ1-1; TRBD1 might be the D (5 bases). This TCR was recovered from a human donor who was either an allogeneic HSCT recipient or a stem cell or donor lymphocyte infusion donor (not recorded which). It is not recorded whose cells these are; they may come from a transplant donor. The chain's CDR3 is CASTGGVTFEAFF. The CDR3 nucleotides are TGTGCCAGCACGGGGGGGGTTACCTTTGAAGCTTTCTTT.